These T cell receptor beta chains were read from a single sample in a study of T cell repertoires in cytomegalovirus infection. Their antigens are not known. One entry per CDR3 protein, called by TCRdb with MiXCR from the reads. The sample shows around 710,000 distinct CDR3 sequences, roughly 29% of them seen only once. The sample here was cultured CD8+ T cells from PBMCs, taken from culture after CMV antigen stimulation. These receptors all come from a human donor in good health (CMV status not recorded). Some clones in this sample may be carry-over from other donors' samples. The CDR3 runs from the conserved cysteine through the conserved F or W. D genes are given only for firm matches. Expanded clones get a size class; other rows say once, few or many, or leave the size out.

DNA: TGTGCCAGCAGCGAGACAGCGAACACCGGGGAGCTGTTTTTT
CDR3: CASSETANTGELFF
size: NA
D: NA
J: TRBJ2-2
length: 14
V: TRBV7-2

DNA: TGTGCCAGCGGGGCCCGGGGACCTTCCGTCTACGAGCAGTACTTC
CDR3: CASGARGPSVYEQYF
size: few
D: NA
J: TRBJ2-7
length: 15
V: TRBV6-8

DNA: TGCAGTGCTGATTCACATGGCTACACCTTC
CDR3: CSADSHGYTF
size: NA
D: NA
J: TRBJ1-2
length: 10
V: TRBV20-1

DNA: TGCGCCAGCAGCCCCTCTGGCGGGGAGTCGTTCTTC
CDR3: CASSPSGGESFF
size: few
D: NA
J: TRBJ2-1
length: 12
V: TRBV4-1

DNA: TGTGCCAGCAAAGATCGGGGGAGGACTGAAGCTTTCTTT
CDR3: CASKDRGRTEAFF
size: few
D: NA
J: TRBJ1-1
length: 13
V: TRBV6-6

DNA: TGTGCCAGCAGTTACGAGCGGGGCACATATGAAAAACTGTTTTTT
CDR3: CASSYERGTYEKLFF
size: NA
D: NA
J: TRBJ1-4
length: 15
V: TRBV6-5

DNA: TGTGCCAGCAGCTATGAAGCAGGAGGAGGATCCTACAATGAGCAGTTCTTC
CDR3: CASSYEAGGGSYNEQFF
size: NA
D: NA
J: TRBJ2-1
length: 17
V: TRBV7-6

DNA: TGTGCCAGCAGCCCCGTTCAGAATAGCAATCAGCCCCAGCATTTT
CDR3: CASSPVQNSNQPQHF
size: NA
D: NA
J: TRBJ1-5
length: 15
V: TRBV6-1

DNA: TGCGCCAGCAGCCAAGAGCCAGTCACCGTCCGGGGGGAGCTGTTTTTT
CDR3: CASSQEPVTVRGELFF
size: NA
D: NA
J: TRBJ2-2
length: 16
V: TRBV4-1

DNA: TGTGCCAGCAGCGTAGAAGGGAGATCTCGCAATGAGCAGTTCTTC
CDR3: CASSVEGRSRNEQFF
size: NA
D: NA
J: TRBJ2-1
length: 15
V: TRBV9

DNA: TGTGCCAGCGCTTTAGCGGGGGGGCCCGGGGAGCTGTTTTTT
CDR3: CASALAGGPGELFF
size: few
D: TRBD2
J: TRBJ2-2
length: 14
V: TRBV6-6

DNA: TGTGCCAGCGCATCGGGGCTCAACTACAATGAGCAGTTCTTC
CDR3: CASASGLNYNEQFF
size: NA
D: NA
J: TRBJ2-1
length: 14
V: TRBV27

DNA: TGTGCCAGCAGCTTAAATCCCCTCACGGGACGCACAGATACGCAGTATTTT
CDR3: CASSLNPLTGRTDTQYF
size: NA
D: NA
J: TRBJ2-3
length: 17
V: TRBV7-3

DNA: TGTGCCAGCAGCTTGAAAAGGGAGCGAGACTACGAGCAGTACTTC
CDR3: CASSLKRERDYEQYF
size: NA
D: NA
J: TRBJ2-7
length: 15
V: TRBV5-4

DNA: TGCGCCAGCAGCCCGCCGGCGGGCACCGGGGAGCTGTTTTTT
CDR3: CASSPPAGTGELFF
size: few
D: NA
J: TRBJ2-2
length: 14
V: TRBV4-1

DNA: TGTGCCAGTAGTAATGGGGTTCGTCAGCCCCAGCATTTT
CDR3: CASSNGVRQPQHF
size: NA
D: NA
J: TRBJ1-5
length: 13
V: TRBV19

DNA: TGTGCCAGCCAGGGGGCGGTAAATCAGCCCCAGCATTTT
CDR3: CASQGAVNQPQHF
size: many
D: TRBD1
J: TRBJ1-5
length: 13
V: TRBV12-3/TRBV12-4

DNA: TGTGCCAGCAGTTACTCGACGCCCGGATATAGGGGCACCGGGGAGCTGTTTTTT
CDR3: CASSYSTPGYRGTGELFF
size: NA
D: NA
J: TRBJ2-2
length: 18
V: TRBV6-6

DNA: TGTGCCACCAGCACATCGGGGGATTACTACGAAGCTTTCTTT
CDR3: CATSTSGDYYEAFF
size: NA
D: NA
J: TRBJ1-1
length: 14
V: TRBV15

DNA: TGTGCCAGCAGCCAGGCAACCGGGACAGCCTACAATGAGCAGTTCTTC
CDR3: CASSQATGTAYNEQFF
size: NA
D: TRBD1
J: TRBJ2-1
length: 16
V: TRBV4-1

DNA: TGCGCCAGCAACACAGGGCCAGAGAATAATTCACCCCTCCACTTT
CDR3: CASNTGPENNSPLHF
size: many
D: NA
J: TRBJ1-6
length: 15
V: TRBV4-1

DNA: TGTGCCAGCAGCTTAGAGGATTGGAGCGGGGAGCTGTTTTTT
CDR3: CASSLEDWSGELFF
size: NA
D: NA
J: TRBJ2-2
length: 14
V: TRBV11-1

DNA: TGTGCCAGCAGTTCCAACCTTGCAGATACGCAGTATTTT
CDR3: CASSSNLADTQYF
size: few
D: NA
J: TRBJ2-3
length: 13
V: TRBV6-6

DNA: TGCGCCAGCAGCTGGCCCGGGACCGCTTACAATGAGCAGTTCTTC
CDR3: CASSWPGTAYNEQFF
size: NA
D: NA
J: TRBJ2-1
length: 15
V: TRBV5-1

DNA: TGTGCCAGCAGCTTACTCAGCGGGGGGGACCCAGATACGCAGTATTTT
CDR3: CASSLLSGGDPDTQYF
size: many
D: TRBD2
J: TRBJ2-3
length: 16
V: TRBV7-6

DNA: TGTGCCAGCAGTCAGAGGACTAGCGGGGGGCTGGAGACCCAGTACTTC
CDR3: CASSQRTSGGLETQYF
size: NA
D: TRBD2
J: TRBJ2-5
length: 16
V: TRBV6-5

DNA: TGTGCCAGTAGTATAACGGGGGAACCCCAAGAGACCCAGTACTTC
CDR3: CASSITGEPQETQYF
size: few
D: NA
J: TRBJ2-5
length: 15
V: TRBV19

DNA: TGTGCCAGCAGCCGGGGACCTTACGAGCAGTACTTC
CDR3: CASSRGPYEQYF
size: few
D: NA
J: TRBJ2-7
length: 12
V: TRBV7-9

DNA: TGTGCCAGCAGCTTAGCCCCAGACAAATACAATGAGCAGTTCTTC
CDR3: CASSLAPDKYNEQFF
size: few
D: NA
J: TRBJ2-1
length: 15
V: TRBV11-2

DNA: TGTGCCAGCAGTTCCAGGTTCCACACCTTC
CDR3: CASSSRFHTF
size: NA
D: NA
J: TRBJ1-2
length: 10
V: TRBV7-2

DNA: TGCGCCAGCAGCCTCCGTAGGGAACGGATATTATACAATGAGCAGTTCTTC
CDR3: CASSLRRERILYNEQFF
size: once
D: NA
J: TRBJ2-1
length: 17
V: TRBV4-1

DNA: TGTGCCAGTAGTATCGGGACGGAGTACTACGAGCAGTACTTC
CDR3: CASSIGTEYYEQYF
size: NA
D: NA
J: TRBJ2-7
length: 14
V: TRBV19

DNA: TGCAGCGTTGTACAAAGCCAAGAGACCCAGTACTTC
CDR3: CSVVQSQETQYF
size: few
D: NA
J: TRBJ2-5
length: 12
V: TRBV29-1

DNA: TGTGCCAGCAGTCCATGGAGGGGGGACCGGGCCCCCAATGAGCAGTTCTTC
CDR3: CASSPWRGDRAPNEQFF
size: few
D: NA
J: TRBJ2-1
length: 17
V: TRBV6-1